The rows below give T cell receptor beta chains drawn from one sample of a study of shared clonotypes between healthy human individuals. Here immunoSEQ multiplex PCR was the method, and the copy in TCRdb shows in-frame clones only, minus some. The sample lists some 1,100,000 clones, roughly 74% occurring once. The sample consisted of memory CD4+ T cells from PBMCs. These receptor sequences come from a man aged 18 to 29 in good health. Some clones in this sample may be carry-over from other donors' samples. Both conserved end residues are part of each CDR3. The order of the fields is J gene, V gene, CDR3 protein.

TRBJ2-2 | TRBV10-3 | CAISEGQGLTEELFF
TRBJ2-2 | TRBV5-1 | CASSLSTAGTGELFF
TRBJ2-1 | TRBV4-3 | CASSPRMAAGFYNEQFF
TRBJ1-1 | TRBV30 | CAWSITGTHHEAFF
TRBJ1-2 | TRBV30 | CAWSGGNYGYTF
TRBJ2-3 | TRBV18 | CASSPRSGDTQYF
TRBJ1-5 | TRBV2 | CASHTDRSLLNQPQHF
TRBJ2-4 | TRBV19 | CASSVRTGLAKNIQYF
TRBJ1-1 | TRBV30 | CASQIGGDTEAFF
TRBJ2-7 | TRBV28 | CASRIPGQRQEQYF
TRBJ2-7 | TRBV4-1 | CASSPGTGMYEQYF
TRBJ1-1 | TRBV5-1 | CASNLGGTMNTEAFF
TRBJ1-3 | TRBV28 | CASSKDAAGNTIYF
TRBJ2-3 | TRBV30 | CAWRRGDNTDTQYF
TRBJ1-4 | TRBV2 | CASSEIGAGNEKLFF
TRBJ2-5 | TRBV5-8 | CASSQGLAVQETQYF
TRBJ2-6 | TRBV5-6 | CASSLFGQAGFTNVLTF
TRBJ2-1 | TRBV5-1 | CASSLGPGYNEQFF
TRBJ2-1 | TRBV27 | CASSLLLAGGPNEQFF
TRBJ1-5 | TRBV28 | CASSWTQGGRQPQHF
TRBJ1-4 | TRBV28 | CASRRDAREKLFF
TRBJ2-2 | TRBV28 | CASGPGGRDTGELFF
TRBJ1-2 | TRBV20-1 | CSASPGGYTF
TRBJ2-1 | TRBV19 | CASSIQGRYNEQFF
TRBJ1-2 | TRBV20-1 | CSARGWDGYTF
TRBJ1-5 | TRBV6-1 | CASSDPDSPGLSNQPQHF
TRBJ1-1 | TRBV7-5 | CASRGRSAEAFF
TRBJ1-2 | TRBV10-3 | CAISESRGPYGYTF